Shown below are 14 T cell receptor beta chains from a single sample sequenced in a study of cytomegalovirus exposure and HLA in healthy donors. Assay: immunoSEQ multiplex PCR; the TCRdb copy retains only in-frame clones and omits some. The sample has 85,000 to 120,000 clones, roughly 90% seen once. Sequenced sample: PBMCs. The receptor set was obtained from a woman younger than 30 in good health and CMV-seropositive.

The chain carries TRBV28 and TRBJ1-4; 11 nucleotides align to TRBD1. V lost 1 base to trimming and J lost 9 bases; unmatched junction nucleotides: 10. This CDR3 contains 17 residues. CDR1 and CDR2 (germline): MDHEN, SYDVKM. This CDR3 reads CASSLFEGTGGSQKLFF. The CDR3 region has the DNA TGTGCCAGCAGTTTATTCGAAGGGACAGGGGGTAGCCAAAAACTGTTTTTT.

V is TRBV7-6 and J is TRBJ2-1; possibly TRBD1 for D (5 bases). The CDR3 runs 13 residues. The germline V and J ends were trimmed by 1 base and 6 bases, with 7 bases remaining between them. Germline CDR1 is SGHVS and CDR2 is FNYEAQ. The CDR3 region is CASSLDRPNEQFF. The CDR3 nucleotides are TGTGCCAGCAGCTTAGACAGGCCCAATGAGCAGTTCTTC.

The J gene is TRBJ1-1, the V gene TRBV7-8, with a weak D call TRBD1 (6 bases). The CDR3 spans 14 residues. The germline CDR1 and CDR2 sequences are SGHVS and FQNEAQ. V was shortened by 5 bases and J by 0 bases, with 10 bases between the two germline ends. DNA for the CDR3: TGTGCCAGCAGCCTGGACAGAGTGAACACTGAAGCTTTCTTT. This sequence encodes CASSLDRVNTEAFF.

The V and J genes are TRBV9 and TRBJ1-2; D is perhaps TRBD1 (5 bases). Per germline, CDR1 SGDLS and CDR2 YYNGEE. The V and J ends lost 0 bases and 1 base respectively, with 16 bases between them. The CDR3 consists of 17 residues. For the CDR3, the DNA is TGTGCCAGCAGCGTAGAGGGGCAGGTCGGGCTTAACTATGGCTACACCTTC. This encodes CASSVEGQVGLNYGYTF.

This clone was counted a single time. This rearrangement joins TRBV7-9 to TRBJ1-1; 9 positions agree with TRBD1. Trimming cost V 5 bases and J 1 base; bases outside gene matches: 2. The CDR3 runs to 14 residues. The germline V gene encodes CDR1 SEHNR and CDR2 FQNEAQ (reference sequence). CDR3 bases: TGTGCCAGCAGCCGGGGACAGGGGAACACTGAAGCTTTCTTT. This sequence encodes CASSRGQGNTEAFF.

The genes are TRBV21-1 and TRBJ1-2. TRBV21-1 is recorded as a pseudogene. The CDR3 length is 12 residues. For the CDR3, the DNA is TGTGCCAGCAGCAAAAGTTATCGGGGCTACACCTTC. It codes for CASSKSYRGYTF.

CDR3 residues: CASSWTGGGETQYF. CDR3 nucleotide sequence: TGTGCCAGCAGTTGGACAGGGGGGGGCGAGACCCAGTACTTC. J is TRBJ2-5 and V is TRBV6-5; 10 bases agree with TRBD1. The CDR3 is made up of 14 amino acids. Losses at the gene ends were 4 bases for V and 5 bases for J; bases not matched to a gene: 4. Germline CDR1 is MNHEY and CDR2 is SVGAGI.

The V call is TRBV5-6, the J call TRBJ2-5; D may be TRBD2 (6 bases). CDR1 SGHDT and CDR2 YYEEEE come from the germline V gene. The V end was cut by 6 bases, the J end by 5 bases, with 17 bases between. The length of the CDR3 is 14 residues. The CDR3 coding sequence is TGTGCCAGCACCTCTTTTACGGGGAGGGAGACCCAGTACTTC. The encoded protein is CASTSFTGRETQYF.

V is TRBV27 and J is TRBJ2-2; TRBD2 matches 11 bases. V lost 7 bases to trimming and J lost 2 bases; unmatched junction nucleotides: 3. Germline lookup yields CDR1 MNHEY and CDR2 SMNVEV (reference sequence). CDR3 length: 15 residues. CDR3 sequence (DNA): TGTGCCAGCAAGGGACTAGCGGTAAACACCGGGGAGCTGTTTTTT. Translated: CASKGLAVNTGELFF.

V gene TRBV10-3 combines with J gene TRBJ1-4, with D unclear. From germline, CDR1 is ENHRY and CDR2 SYGVKD. Trimming removed 6 bases at V and 7 bases at J, with 9 bases between. This CDR3 region has 12 residues. The CDR3 DNA is TGTGCCATCAGCCCTCGAGGTGAAAAACTGTTTTTT. Translating it yields CAISPRGEKLFF.

The V and J genes are TRBV6-1 and TRBJ1-5; possible D gene TRBD1, 5 bases. Germline CDR1 and CDR2: MNHNS and SASEGT. The CDR3 is 15 amino acids. With 7 bases removed from V and 7 bases from J, the gap between germline ends came to 20 bases. For the CDR3, the DNA is TGTGCCAGCACGCGTATGGGTGGGGCTGGACAGCCCCAGCATTTT. Protein: CASTRMGGAGQPQHF.

This chain uses TRBV12-2 with TRBJ2-3; whether TRBD1, the table's D call, matches the DNA was not checked. TRBV12-2 corresponds to a pseudogene. The CDR3 is 16 amino acids. The CDR3 is CASRLVMAPSTDTQYF. CDR3 nucleotides: TGTGCAAGTCGCTTAGTGATGGCTCCTAGCACAGATACGCAGTATTTT.

The gene calls are TRBV28 and TRBJ1-1; 7 positions agree with TRBD1. Looked up from germline, CDR1 is MDHEN and CDR2 is SYDVKM. The CDR3 sequence is 14 residues long. With V trimmed by 5 bases and J by 8 bases, 11 bases remained unmatched. The CDR3 loop reads CASSGEGGAEEAFF. The CDR3 DNA reads as TGTGCCAGCAGTGGGGAAGGGGGCGCGGAAGAAGCTTTCTTT. Using reference TRBV28 and TRBJ1-1 for the parts outside the CDR3, the full variable domain is DVKVTQSSRYLVKRTGEKVFLECVQDMDHENMFWYRQDPGLGLRLIYFSYDVKMKEKGDIPEGYSVSREKKERFSLILESASTNQTSMYLCASSGEGGAEEAFFGQGTRLTVV.

This clone has only one observation. The chain's CDR3 is CASSPGTSGEGEQFF. CDR3 coding DNA: TGTGCCAGCAGCCCGGGGACTAGCGGGGAAGGTGAGCAGTTCTTC. The V gene is TRBV12-1, the J gene TRBJ2-1; whether TRBD2, the table's D call, matches the DNA was not checked. TRBV12-1 is a recognized pseudogene. The CDR3 is 15 residues long.